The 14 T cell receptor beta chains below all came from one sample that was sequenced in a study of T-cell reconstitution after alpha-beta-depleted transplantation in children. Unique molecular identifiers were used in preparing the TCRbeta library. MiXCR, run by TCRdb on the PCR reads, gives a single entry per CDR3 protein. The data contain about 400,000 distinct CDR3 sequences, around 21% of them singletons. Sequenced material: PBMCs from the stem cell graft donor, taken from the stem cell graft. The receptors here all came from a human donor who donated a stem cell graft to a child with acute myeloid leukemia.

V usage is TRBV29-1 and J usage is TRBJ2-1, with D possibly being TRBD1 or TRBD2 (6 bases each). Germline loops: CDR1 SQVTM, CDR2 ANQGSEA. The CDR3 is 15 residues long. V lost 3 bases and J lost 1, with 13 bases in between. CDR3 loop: CSVDTGAQSYNEQFF. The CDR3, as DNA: TGCAGCGTTGATACGGGGGCTCAATCCTACAATGAGCAGTTCTTC.

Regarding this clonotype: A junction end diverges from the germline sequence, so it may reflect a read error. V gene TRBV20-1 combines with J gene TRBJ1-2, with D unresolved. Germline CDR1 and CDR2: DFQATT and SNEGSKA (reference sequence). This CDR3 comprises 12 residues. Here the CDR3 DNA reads TGCTGTGCTAGATCCTCCAACTATGGCTACACCTTC. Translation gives CCARSSNYGYTF.

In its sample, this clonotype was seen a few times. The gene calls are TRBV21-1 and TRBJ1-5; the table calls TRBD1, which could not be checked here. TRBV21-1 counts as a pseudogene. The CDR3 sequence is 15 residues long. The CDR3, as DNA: TGTGCCAGCAGCAGAACAGGGACTATCAATCAGCCCCAGCATTTT. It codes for CASSRTGTINQPQHF.

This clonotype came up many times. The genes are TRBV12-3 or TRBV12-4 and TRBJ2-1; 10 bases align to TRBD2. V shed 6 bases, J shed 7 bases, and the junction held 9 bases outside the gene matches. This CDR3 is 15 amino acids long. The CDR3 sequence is CASSPSGRASNEQFF. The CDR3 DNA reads TGTGCCAGCAGCCCAAGCGGGAGGGCCAGTAATGAGCAGTTCTTC.

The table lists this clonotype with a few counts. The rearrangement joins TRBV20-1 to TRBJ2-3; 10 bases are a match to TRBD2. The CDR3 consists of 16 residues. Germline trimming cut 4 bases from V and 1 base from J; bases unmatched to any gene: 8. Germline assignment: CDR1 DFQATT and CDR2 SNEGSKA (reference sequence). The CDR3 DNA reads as TGCAGTGCTACCTCCGGGACTAGCGACGGCACAGATACGCAGTATTTT. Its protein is CSATSGTSDGTDTQYF.

CDR3 residues: CASSTPGLAAYRSYNEQFF. The CDR3, as DNA: TGCGCCAGCAGCACACCGGGACTAGCGGCATATCGGTCCTACAATGAGCAGTTCTTC. The genes are TRBV5-1 and TRBJ2-1; the match to TRBD2 covers 11 bases. Germline loops: CDR1 SGHRS, CDR2 YFSETQ. The V segment lost 4 bases and the J segment 1 base; nucleotides outside the gene matches: 13. This CDR3 region has 19 residues.

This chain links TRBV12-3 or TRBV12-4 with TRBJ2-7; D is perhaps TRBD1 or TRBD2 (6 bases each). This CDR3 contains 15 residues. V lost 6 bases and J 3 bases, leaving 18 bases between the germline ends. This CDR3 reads CASSHVGGHHYEQYF. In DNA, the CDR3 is TGTGCCAGCAGCCATGTGGGGGGACACCACTACGAGCAGTACTTC.

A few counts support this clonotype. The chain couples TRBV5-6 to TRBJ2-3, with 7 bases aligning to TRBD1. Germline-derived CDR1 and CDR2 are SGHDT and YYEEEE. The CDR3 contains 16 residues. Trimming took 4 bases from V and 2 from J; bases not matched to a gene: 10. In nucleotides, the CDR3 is TGTGCCAGCAGCCATTTGACAGGGAAGGCCACAGATACGCAGTATTTT. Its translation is CASSHLTGKATDTQYF.

For the CDR3, the DNA is TGCGCCAGCAGCCCCGACGGAGTCTGGGAGCAGTACTTC. Translated: CASSPDGVWEQYF. This rearrangement joins TRBV5-1 to TRBJ2-7; D not certain. Trimming left V 4 bases short and J 7 bases short, with 15 bases between. Germline V gene lookup returns CDR1 SGHRS and CDR2 YFSETQ. This CDR3 spans 13 amino acids.

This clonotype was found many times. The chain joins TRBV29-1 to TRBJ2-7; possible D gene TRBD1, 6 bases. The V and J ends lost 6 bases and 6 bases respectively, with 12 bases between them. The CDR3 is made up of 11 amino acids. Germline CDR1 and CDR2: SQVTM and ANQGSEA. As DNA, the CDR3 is TGCAGCGTGGAACAGGGATTCGAGCAGTACTTC. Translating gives CSVEQGFEQYF.

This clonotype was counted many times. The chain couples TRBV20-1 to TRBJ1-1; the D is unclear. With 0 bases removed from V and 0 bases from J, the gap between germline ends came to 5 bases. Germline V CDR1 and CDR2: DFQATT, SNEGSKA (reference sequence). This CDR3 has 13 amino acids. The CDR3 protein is CSAREHMNTEAFF. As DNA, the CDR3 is TGCAGTGCTAGAGAGCACATGAACACTGAAGCTTTCTTT.

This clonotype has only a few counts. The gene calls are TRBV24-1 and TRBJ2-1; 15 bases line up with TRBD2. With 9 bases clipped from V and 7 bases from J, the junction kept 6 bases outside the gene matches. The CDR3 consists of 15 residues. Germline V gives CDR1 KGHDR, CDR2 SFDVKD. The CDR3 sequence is CATGGLAGGVNEQFF. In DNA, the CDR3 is TGTGCCACCGGGGGACTAGCGGGAGGTGTAAATGAGCAGTTCTTC.

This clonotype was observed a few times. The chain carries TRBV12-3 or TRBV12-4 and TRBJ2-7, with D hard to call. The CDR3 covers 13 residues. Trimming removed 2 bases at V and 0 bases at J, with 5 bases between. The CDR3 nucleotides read TGTGCCAGCAGTTTACCTAACTCCTACGAGCAGTACTTC. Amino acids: CASSLPNSYEQYF.

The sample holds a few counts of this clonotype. CDR3 nucleotides: TGCAGTGCGGCGACAGGGAAGGCCAAGACAGATACGCAGTATTTT. Residues: CSAATGKAKTDTQYF. The chain links TRBV20-1 to TRBJ2-3, with 7 bases fitting TRBD1. CDR1 and CDR2 (germline): DFQATT, SNEGSKA (reference sequence). V was clipped by 6 bases and J by 3 bases; unmatched bases: 12. This CDR3 has 15 amino acids.